The 3 T cell receptor beta chains in this list originate from one sample, sequenced in a study of CD8+ T cells in alopecia areata. Treatment: oral pan-JAK inhibitor, 5-10 mg twice daily. cDNA serving as the sequencing template came from extracted, reverse transcribed RNA. Assay: immunoSEQ multiplex PCR; the TCRdb copy retains only in-frame clones and omits some. This sample has hundreds of thousands of clones, with around two fifths found just once. The sample consisted of CD4+ T cells sorted from blood, taken at roughly week 30, from a patient treated with tofacitinib. These TCRs come from a human donor with alopecia areata.

This clone was recorded a few times. This chain uses TRBV29-1 with TRBJ2-6; TRBD2 might be the D (6 bases). The V end lost 5 bases, the J end lost 3 bases, and 14 bases lay between the germline ends. Germline assignment: CDR1 SQVTM and CDR2 ANQGSEA. This CDR3 contains 15 residues. In nucleotides, the CDR3 is TGCAGCGTTATCCCCGGGGGTGGTGGGGCCAACGTCCTGACTTTC. Its protein is CSVIPGGGGANVLTF.

The V and J genes are TRBV5-4 and TRBJ1-1; a weak D match, TRBD1 (6 bases). Germline CDR1 and CDR2: SGHNT and YYREEE (reference sequence). Trimming pared 4 bases from V and 1 base from J, leaving 14 bases between. The CDR3 is 15 residues long. In nucleotides, the CDR3 is TGTGCCAGCAGCCTCTTACAGGGCGGGAACACTGAAGCTTTCTTT. Translated: CASSLLQGGNTEAFF. Together with reference TRBV5-4 and TRBJ1-1, the CDR3 gives the full variable domain: ETGVTQSPTHLIKTRGQQVTLRCSSQSGHNTVSWYQQALGQGPQFIFQYYREEENGRGNFPPRFSGLQFPNYSSELNVNALELDDSALYLCASSLLQGGNTEAFFGQGTRLTVV.

This rearrangement joins TRBV5-6 to TRBJ1-1; the D is unclear. V was trimmed by 0 bases and J by 1 base, leaving 19 bases between them. The CDR3 is 18 amino acids. CDR1 SGHDT and CDR2 YYEEEE come from the germline V gene. The CDR3 loop is CASSLGTLVMRKNTEAFF. DNA of the CDR3: TGTGCCAGCAGCTTGGGAACGTTGGTAATGCGGAAGAACACTGAAGCTTTCTTT.